A selection of T cell receptor beta chains follows, all from one sample in a study of T cells in Graves' hyperthyroidism and ophthalmopathy. TCRdb processed the multiplex PCR reads anew with MiXCR; each CDR3 protein has one entry. Among some 650,000 distinct CDR3 sequences listed, about 16% were seen once. Sequencing input: blood. These receptors were collected from a woman in her thirties or forties with Graves' ophthalmopathy. CDR3s include the opening cysteine and the closing phenylalanine or tryptophan. D genes are given only for firm matches. Clone size is shown for a subset of rows, as once, few, many or a class of expanded clone.

TRBV7-2	15	.	few	TRBJ1-6	TGTGCCAGCAGCTTAGACGTGGCAGGGGACCGACCCCTCCACTTT	CASSLDVAGDRPLHF
TRBV30	17	TRBD2	many	TRBJ2-1	TGTGCCTGGAGTGATCCCCGGACTAGCGGGAGATACAATGAGCAGTTCTTC	CAWSDPRTSGRYNEQFF
TRBV5-1	13	.	many	TRBJ2-3	TGCGCCAGCAGCTTGACTTACTCAGATACGCAGTATTTT	CASSLTYSDTQYF
TRBV4-1	17	TRBD1	.	TRBJ1-5	TGCGCCAGCAGCCAAGAAAGCGGGACAGCTAGCAATCAGCCCCAGCATTTT	CASSQESGTASNQPQHF
TRBV10-3	17	TRBD2	few	TRBJ2-3	TGTGCCATCAGTGAGGGACTAGCGGGAGGAGGAACAGATACGCAGTATTTT	CAISEGLAGGGTDTQYF
TRBV12-3/TRBV12-4	14	.	.	TRBJ2-2	TGTGCCAGCAGCAGATTCCAGAACACCGGGGAGCTGTTTTTT	CASSRFQNTGELFF
TRBV6-1	16	TRBD2	few	TRBJ2-3	TGTGCCAGCAGTGTAACGAGCGGGAGGGCCACAGATACGCAGTATTTT	CASSVTSGRATDTQYF
TRBV30	11	TRBD1	many	TRBJ1-2	TGTGCGTCCTCAGGGGGGTATGGCTACACCTTC	CASSGGYGYTF
TRBV5-1	15	.	few	TRBJ1-4	TGCGCCAGCAGCCTCCAGACAGGCACAAGTGAAAAACTGTTTTTT	CASSLQTGTSEKLFF
TRBV2	16	TRBD1	.	TRBJ1-5	TGTGCCAGCAGTGACAGGGGGGGCAGTAGCAATCAGCCCCAGCATTTT	CASSDRGGSSNQPQHF
TRBV5-1	17	.	.	TRBJ2-3	TGCGCCAGCAGCTTGGTCGGGGCGGCCGCACCCACAGATACGCAGTATTTT	CASSLVGAAAPTDTQYF
TRBV27	13	.	many	TRBJ2-3	TGCGCCAGCAGCTTGGCACGTGGAGATACGCAGTATTTT	CASSLARGDTQYF
TRBV11-2	18	TRBD1	.	TRBJ2-5	TGTGCCAGCACATCAGGGGACAGGGGGCGAACGGGTCTTGGGACCCAGTACTTC	CASTSGDRGRTGLGTQYF
TRBV28	13	.	.	TRBJ2-2	TGTGCCAGCAGTTTCTCGTGGGGGGTAGAGCTGTTTTTT	CASSFSWGVELFF
TRBV28	14	.	.	TRBJ1-5	TGTGCCAGCAGGACAGGTTATAGCAATCAGCCCCAGCATTTT	CASRTGYSNQPQHF
TRBV29-1	15	.	few	TRBJ2-1	TGCAGCGTTGCCGTGGCAGGGTTGCACTACAATGAGCAGTTCTTC	CSVAVAGLHYNEQFF
TRBV9	18	.	.	TRBJ1-5	TGTGCCAGCAGCGTAGACTCTATTATAGGTTATAGCAATCAGCCCCAGCATTTT	CASSVDSIIGYSNQPQHF
TRBV5-1	17	.	many	TRBJ1-2	TGCGCCAGCAGCTTGCGCCCGGACAGTCAAGGTGACTATGGCTACACCTTC	CASSLRPDSQGDYGYTF
TRBV11-2	14	TRBD2	many	TRBJ2-5	TGTGCCAGCAGCACCAGGGTGCTAGCGGGGACCCAGTACTTC	CASSTRVLAGTQYF
TRBV11-2	16	TRBD1	many	TRBJ1-2	TGTGCCAGCAGCCCGACCCCCGTACAGGGGGCTGGTGGCTACACCTTC	CASSPTPVQGAGGYTF
TRBV4-1	17	TRBD2	few	TRBJ2-1	TGCGCCAGCAGCCGGCCTCTTCTGCGGGGAGGGTACAATGAGCAGTTCTTC	CASSRPLLRGGYNEQFF
TRBV12-3/TRBV12-4	15	.	few	TRBJ1-5	TGTGCCAGCAGCCCAGAATACGGTTCTCACCAGCCCCAGCATTTT	CASSPEYGSHQPQHF
TRBV3-1	15	.	.	TRBJ2-7	TGTGCCAGCAGCCCAGGGCGGAGGAGCTCCTACGAGCAGTACTTC	CASSPGRRSSYEQYF
TRBV5-1	14	.	many	TRBJ2-3	TGCGCCAGCAGGTCATTGGTCGCCGCAGATACGCAGTATTTT	CASRSLVAADTQYF
TRBV3-1	12	.	many	TRBJ2-1	TGTGCCAGCAGCCAAGTCTACAATGAGCAGTTCTTC	CASSQVYNEQFF
TRBV7-9	17	.	many	TRBJ2-3	TGTGCCAGCAGCCGTTCTTGGGTGGCAGGGGGCACAGATACGCAGTATTTT	CASSRSWVAGGTDTQYF
TRBV3-1	14	.	few	TRBJ2-7	TGTGCCAGCAGCCAAGTGTTCAGCTCCTACGAGCAGTACTTC	CASSQVFSSYEQYF
TRBV7-8	14	.	many	TRBJ2-2	TGTGCCAGCAGCCCTCGGGACTACACCGGGGAGCTGTTTTTT	CASSPRDYTGELFF
TRBV19	14	TRBD1	many	TRBJ1-1	TGTGCCAGTAGTGCGGGACAGGCTAACACTGAAGCTTTCTTT	CASSAGQANTEAFF
TRBV6-1	15	.	many	TRBJ2-1	TGTGCCAGCAGGACCGACAGGAGCAACTACAATGAGCAGTTCTTC	CASRTDRSNYNEQFF
TRBV3-1	13	TRBD1	many	TRBJ1-5	TGTGCCAGCAGCCGCGACAGGGCAGGGCCCCAGCATTTT	CASSRDRAGPQHF
TRBV28	13	.	many	TRBJ1-2	TGTGCCAGCAGTTTACATGGGGGCTATGGCTACACCTTC	CASSLHGGYGYTF
TRBV3-1	14	.	many	TRBJ2-7	TGTGCCAGCAGCCAAGATTCTCGGCAGGGCAGGAAGTACTTC	CASSQDSRQGRKYF
TRBV4-1	16	.	.	TRBJ1-5	TGCGCCAGCAGCCAATTCCCGGGTCTAAGCAATCAGCCCCAGCATTTT	CASSQFPGLSNQPQHF
TRBV2	13	TRBD1	.	TRBJ1-2	TGTGCCAGCAGCCGGACAGGGGGTGAGGGCTACACCTTC	CASSRTGGEGYTF
TRBV11-2	16	TRBD2	many	TRBJ2-2	TGTGCCAGCAGCTTTTCCCTAGCGGGAGAGCCCGGGGAGCTGTTTTTT	CASSFSLAGEPGELFF
TRBV11-2	15	.	many	TRBJ1-1	TGTGCCAGCAGCCTCACAGGGAATATGAACACTGAAGCTTTCTTT	CASSLTGNMNTEAFF
TRBV12-3/TRBV12-4	14	TRBD1	.	TRBJ2-1	TGTGCCAGCAGTTTATCGTCGACAGGGGGCGCCGAGTTCTTC	CASSLSSTGGAEFF
TRBV11-2	16	TRBD2	many	TRBJ2-1	TGTGCCAGCAGCTTAGATACGGCGGGGGGTACTAATGAGCAGTTCTTC	CASSLDTAGGTNEQFF
TRBV7-9	16	TRBD2	few	TRBJ2-7	TGTGCCAGCAGCTTAAAGGAGCGGGAGGGAACCTACGAGCAGTACTTC	CASSLKEREGTYEQYF
TRBV2	16	.	many	TRBJ1-1	TGTGCCAGCAGTGAAGTATTCGGGGGCGCGGGCACTGAAGCTTTCTTT	CASSEVFGGAGTEAFF
TRBV12-3/TRBV12-4	17	.	.	TRBJ2-2	TGTGCCAGCAGTTTTAGGGTAGGACTATCGGACACCGGGGAGCTGTTTTTT	CASSFRVGLSDTGELFF
TRBV6-5	15	.	many	TRBJ1-1	TGTGCCAGCAGTTACTCGTCAGAGATGAACACTGAAGCTTTCTTT	CASSYSSEMNTEAFF
TRBV2	12	.	few	TRBJ2-3	TGTGCCAGCACTCCGGACGCCGCAGAGAGGTATTTT	CASTPDAAERYF
TRBV5-1	12	.	few	TRBJ2-1	TGCGCCAGCAGCTCCGGGGCCTGGGAGCAGTTCTTC	CASSSGAWEQFF
TRBV6-1	14	TRBD1	many	TRBJ2-7	TGTGCCAGCAGTGGGGGACAGTGGTCCTACGAGCAGTACTTC	CASSGGQWSYEQYF
TRBV2	11	.	many	TRBJ2-3	TGTGCCAGCAGTTGGGGCGATACGCAGTATTTT	CASSWGDTQYF
TRBV27	20	.	many	TRBJ1-5	TGTGCCAGCACCCCGTTTGAGGGGGGCGTAAAGGAATGGGGCAATCAGCCCCAGCATTTT	CASTPFEGGVKEWGNQPQHF
TRBV30	13	TRBD2	many	TRBJ2-1	TGTGCATCGGGACTAGCGGGAGTCTGGGAGCAGTTCTTC	CASGLAGVWEQFF
TRBV10-1	14	.	many	TRBJ2-1	TGCGCCAGCTACGCGGGGGCACTCTTGGATGAGCAGTTCTTC	CASYAGALLDEQFF
TRBV3-1	14	.	many	TRBJ1-5	TGTGCCAGCAGCCAAGATGCAGGAAATCAGCCCCAGCATTTT	CASSQDAGNQPQHF
TRBV18	17	TRBD2	.	TRBJ2-1	TGTGCCAGCTCACCAATGTCGAGCGGGGGGGCCTACAATGAGCAGTTCTTC	CASSPMSSGGAYNEQFF
TRBV11-2	15	.	many	TRBJ2-6	TGTGCCAGCAGCGTAGGGGGACCTGGGGCCAACGTCCTGACTTTC	CASSVGGPGANVLTF
TRBV9	15	TRBD1	.	TRBJ2-7	TGTGCCAGCAGCGTAGGCGAGACAGGGATAGGGGAGCAGTACTTC	CASSVGETGIGEQYF
TRBV6-2/TRBV6-3	17	TRBD2	few	TRBJ2-3	TGTGCCAGCAGGGCGGGGGGAATCCAATACGGGACAGATACGCAGTATTTT	CASRAGGIQYGTDTQYF
TRBV10-2	17	.	.	TRBJ2-3	TGCGCCAGCAGTGAATGGGCAGGGAGGACTGGCACAGATACGCAGTATTTT	CASSEWAGRTGTDTQYF
TRBV28	16	TRBD2	many	TRBJ2-1	TGTGCCAGCAGTTTATTCGGACTAGCGGGAGATTATGAGCAGTTCTTC	CASSLFGLAGDYEQFF
TRBV19	15	TRBD1	.	TRBJ2-7	TGTGCCAGTAGCTTGGCGTGGGACAGGGCCTACGAGCAGTACTTC	CASSLAWDRAYEQYF
TRBV12-3/TRBV12-4	13	.	.	TRBJ2-5	TGTGCCACAAGGGCGGCCTGGGGAGAGACCCAGTACTTC	CATRAAWGETQYF